The TCR beta chain under discussion was sequenced for a study of response to subunit inactivated influenza vaccine. Regarding the study as a whole: Authors suggested each seasonal flu vaccination may recruit only limited numbers of new T cells.

This clonotype has ten or more counts. Its antigen is unknown. TCRdb re-analysed the RT-PCR reads in MiXCR, keeping a single row per CDR3 protein. Here the sample spans about 180,000 distinct CDR3 sequences, about 10% being singletons. Sequenced here: non-naive T cells sorted from PBMCs, sampled on the day of vaccination. The clonotype was recovered from a man aged 45-65 years who received an inactivated influenza vaccine.

CDR3 loop: CASRRDRSNSPLHF. In DNA form, the CDR3 reads TGTGCCAGCAGAAGAGACAGAAGTAATTCACCCCTCCACTTT. The chain carries TRBV12-3 or TRBV12-4 and TRBJ1-6, with a weak D call TRBD1 (5 bases). The CDR3 is 14 amino acids. V gave up 6 bases and J gave up 6 bases, with 12 bases separating them.